Each of the 21 T cell receptor beta chains below was sequenced from the same sample in a study of Graves' ophthalmopathy and Graves' hyperthyroidism. Using RNA transcripts, the TCR beta CDR3 regions were amplified. Investigators did first-round RT-PCR with HTBI primers, then second-round multiplex PCR. MiXCR, run by TCRdb on the multiplex PCR reads, gives a single entry per CDR3 protein. The table shows 400,000 to 450,000 distinct CDR3 sequences, with roughly 20% occurring only once. The sequenced sample consisted of peripheral blood. Receptors originate from a woman between 18 and 30 years old with stable Graves' hyperthyroidism.

This clonotype was recorded at least ten times. The chain is built from TRBV30 and TRBJ1-1, with TRBD1 as a possible D gene (5 bases). The germline V gene has CDR1 GTSNPN and CDR2 SVGIG (reference sequence). Trimming took 5 bases from V and 0 from J, leaving 10 bases between them. The CDR3 consists of 13 residues. The CDR3 reads CAWETEMNTEAFF. CDR3 nucleotides: TGTGCCTGGGAGACAGAGATGAACACTGAAGCTTTCTTT.

Regarding this clonotype: A read error may explain this, as a much larger clone is one base away. This rearrangement joins TRBV2 to TRBJ2-1; perhaps TRBD2 as D (5 bases). The CDR3 is 13 residues long. Germline loops: CDR1 SNHLY, CDR2 FYNNEI. Here the CDR3 reads CASSWWEWNEKFF. DNA of the CDR3: TGTGCCAGCAGTTGGTGGGAGTGGAATGAGAAGTTCTTC.

This clonotype was seen ten or more times. The J gene is TRBJ2-2, the V gene TRBV7-3, with D unclear. The CDR3 spans 13 residues. Germline V gene data show CDR1 as SGHTA and CDR2 as FQGTGA. Between the trimmed V and J ends, which lost 1 base and 8 bases, there was a span of 8 bases. The CDR3 sequence is CASSLIASGELFF. In DNA, the CDR3 is TGTGCCAGCAGCTTAATAGCATCAGGGGAGCTGTTTTTT.

V usage is TRBV10-3 and J usage is TRBJ2-2; 7 positions agree with TRBD1. CDR3 length equals 16 residues. From germline, CDR1 is ENHRY and CDR2 SYGVKD. V trimming: 10 bases; J trimming: 2 bases; junction bases outside the gene matches: 13. The CDR3 sequence is CATQLWPGGNTGELFF. The CDR3 DNA is TGTGCCACCCAACTCTGGCCAGGGGGTAACACCGGGGAGCTGTTTTTT.

This clonotype was counted many times. The rearrangement links TRBV6-4 to TRBJ2-2, with D possibly being TRBD1 (6 bases). V was shortened by 6 bases and J by 4 bases, with 18 bases between the two germline ends. This CDR3 contains 16 residues. CDR1 is MRHNA, CDR2 SNTAGT, per germline. The CDR3 DNA is TGTGCCAGCAGACTCTTACAGGGTGGGGGCACCGGGGAGCTGTTTTTT. It codes for CASRLLQGGGTGELFF.

The genes are TRBV12-3 or TRBV12-4 and TRBJ2-5; the D call may be TRBD1 or TRBD2 (5 bases each). The CDR3 spans 14 residues. Trimming left V 6 bases short and J 3 bases short, with 14 bases between. DNA of the CDR3: TGTGCCAGCAGGCCCGGGACCCTGAAAGAGACCCAGTACTTC. Translation gives CASRPGTLKETQYF.

This chain joins TRBV27 and TRBJ2-7; the D call may be TRBD1 or TRBD2 (6 bases each). Per the germline V gene, CDR1 is MNHEY and CDR2 is SMNVEV (reference sequence). This CDR3 is 15 amino acids long. Trimming took 3 bases from V and 0 from J, leaving 12 bases between them. This chain's CDR3 is CASSFGGGSSYEQYF. The CDR3 bases are TGTGCCAGCAGTTTTGGAGGGGGGAGCTCCTACGAGCAGTACTTC.

As to this clonotype: A single base separates this from a much larger clone, so it may be a read error. V usage is TRBV28 and J usage is TRBJ2-3; D may correspond to TRBD1 or TRBD2 (6 bases each). Germline CDR1 MDHEN, CDR2 SYDVKM. V shed 10 bases and J shed 4 bases, with 21 bases lying between them. This CDR3 has 15 residues. In DNA, the CDR3 is TGTGCCACCGACGGGTGGGAGAGGGGGGCAGATACGCAGTATTTT. This gives the protein CATDGWERGADTQYF.

This clonotype was found many times. The chain carries TRBV10-3 and TRBJ2-5; 10 positions agree with TRBD2. The CDR3 is 15 residues long. CDR1 ENHRY and CDR2 SYGVKD come from the germline V gene. With 2 bases clipped from V and 2 bases from J, the junction kept 2 bases outside the gene matches. The CDR3 coding sequence is TGTGCCATCAGTGAGGGACTAGCGGTTCAAGAGACCCAGTACTTC. Protein: CAISEGLAVQETQYF.

The J gene is TRBJ2-5, the V gene TRBV7-2; D remains ambiguous. Germline lookup yields CDR1 SGHTA and CDR2 FQGNSA. The CDR3 has 14 residues. V dropped 5 bases and J dropped 5 bases, with 15 bases sitting between them. This CDR3 is CASSTDMGFETQYF. The CDR3 region has the DNA TGTGCCAGCAGCACCGATATGGGGTTCGAGACCCAGTACTTC.

This clonotype has just a few counts. The CDR3 nucleotides read TGTGCCAGCAGTTCCCCGGACGGGATTAGCAATCAGCCCCAGCATTTT. Residues: CASSSPDGISNQPQHF. The chain combines TRBV28 with TRBJ1-5; D call uncertain. The CDR3 loop spans 16 amino acids. Looked up from germline, CDR1 is MDHEN and CDR2 is SYDVKM. V lost 4 bases and J lost 0, with 13 bases in between.

The sample holds many counts of this clonotype. The J gene is TRBJ1-2, the V gene TRBV29-1; D perhaps matches TRBD1 (5 bases). The CDR3 spans 13 residues. V lost 5 bases and J 8 bases, leaving 18 bases between the germline ends. Per germline, CDR1 SQVTM and CDR2 ANQGSEA. This CDR3 is CSVWGRAGVGYTF. The CDR3 region has the DNA TGCAGCGTTTGGGGCAGGGCTGGGGTCGGCTACACCTTC.

This clonotype showed up many times. J is TRBJ1-1 and V is TRBV29-1; D unresolved. The CDR3 is made up of 11 amino acids. Germline CDR1 and CDR2: SQVTM and ANQGSEA. The CDR3 loop is CSHRMNTEAFF. The CDR3 DNA is TGCAGTCATAGGATGAACACTGAAGCTTTCTTT.

The sample holds many counts of this clonotype. V is TRBV9 and J is TRBJ1-2; D gene ambiguous. Germline-derived CDR1 and CDR2 are SGDLS and YYNGEE. This CDR3 is built from 13 residues. V was trimmed by 6 bases and J by 3 bases, leaving 12 bases between them. CDR3 in DNA: TGTGCCAGCACCCGCGTTTCGGACTATGGCTACACCTTC. Its protein product is CASTRVSDYGYTF.

With respect to this clonotype: The conserved closing phenylalanine or tryptophan is absent in this CDR3, likely reflecting a read error. V gene TRBV11-2 combines with J gene TRBJ1-3, with 7 bases identical to TRBD1. CDR1 and CDR2 from the germline V gene are SGHAT and FQNNGV. The trim removed 4 bases at V and 0 bases at J, leaving 3 bases unmatched. This CDR3 has 15 amino acids. CDR3: CASSSRTGSGNTIYV. For the CDR3, the DNA is TGTGCCAGCAGCTCCAGGACAGGCTCTGGAAACACCATATATGTT.

This clonotype was detected ten times or more. The missing conserved phenylalanine or tryptophan at the end of this CDR3 makes a read error likely. This chain links TRBV12-3 or TRBV12-4 with TRBJ1-1, with D perhaps TRBD1 (6 bases). The CDR3 loop spans 14 amino acids. V lost 7 bases, J lost 4 bases, and 16 bases lay in between. The CDR3 protein is CASTLGGHGTEAFL. In DNA, the CDR3 is TGTGCCAGCACCTTGGGGGGGCACGGCACTGAAGCTTTCCTT.

This clonotype was counted only a few times. V and J are TRBV6-5 and TRBJ1-2, with 9 bases fitting TRBD1. Germline trimming cut 3 bases from V and 9 bases from J; bases unmatched to any gene: 5. Germline-derived CDR1 and CDR2 are MNHEY and SVGAGI. There are 13 residues in the CDR3. The CDR3 protein is CASSYGDRASYTF. The CDR3 DNA reads as TGTGCCAGCAGTTATGGGGACAGGGCAAGCTACACCTTC.

Only a few counts were recorded for this clonotype. V usage is TRBV30 and J usage is TRBJ1-6; D is unresolved. V lost 4 bases and J lost 0, with 10 bases in between. CDR1 is GTSNPN and CDR2 is SVGIG in the germline V gene (reference sequence). The CDR3 is 15 residues long. The CDR3 is CAWNPGLSYNSPLHF. The CDR3 DNA is TGTGCCTGGAACCCCGGCCTCTCCTATAATTCACCCCTCCACTTT.

This clonotype has at least ten counts. V and J are TRBV6-5 and TRBJ2-5, with unresolved D. Between the trimmed V and J ends, which lost 2 bases and 5 bases, there was a span of 18 bases. The V gene's germline CDR1 is MNHEY and CDR2 SVGAGI. This CDR3 is 16 amino acids long. The chain's CDR3 is CASSYGWWLSRETQYF. Here the CDR3 DNA reads TGTGCCAGCAGTTACGGTTGGTGGCTTTCGAGGGAGACCCAGTACTTC.

This clonotype was recorded many times. The V gene is TRBV20-1, the J gene TRBJ1-1; D is unclear. V lost 5 bases and J 11 bases, leaving 33 bases between the germline ends. CDR3 length: 17 residues. CDR1 and CDR2 (germline): DFQATT, SNEGSKA (reference sequence). CDR3 in amino acids: CSAPLREQATGRLPAFF. DNA for the CDR3: TGCAGTGCTCCTTTGAGGGAGCAGGCTACCGGCAGACTTCCGGCTTTCTTT.

This clonotype was counted between two and nine times. The rearrangement links TRBV20-1 to TRBJ1-5, with D possibly matching TRBD1 (6 bases). The CDR3 has 12 residues. Germline values: CDR1 DFQATT, CDR2 SNEGSKA (reference sequence). The CDR3 region is CSAGEFNQPQHF. CDR3 in DNA: TGCAGCGCAGGGGAATTCAATCAGCCCCAGCATTTT.